This passage covers 6 T cell receptor beta chains from one sample sequenced in a study of post-analysis software for immune sequencing data. Unique molecular identifiers tagged the TCR beta cDNA libraries. TCRdb itself ran the PCR reads through MiXCR, one entry per CDR3 protein. This table has some 500,000 distinct CDR3 sequences, around 40% appearing once. Their antigen targets remain unknown. General study points: In patients, roughly five TRBV segments were more frequent than in controls, with TRBV5-6, TRBV5-1 and TRBV20-1 among them.

The sample comprised blood. These receptor sequences come from a girl aged 10-17 years with multiple sclerosis.

This chain connects TRBV5-1 to TRBJ1-1, with a weak D call TRBD1 (5 bases). The CDR3 contains 16 residues. Trimming took 0 bases from V and 0 from J, leaving 12 bases between them. Germline V gene lookup returns CDR1 SGHRS and CDR2 YFSETQ. CDR3 protein: CASSLVGDSMNTEAFF. The CDR3 DNA reads as TGCGCCAGCAGCTTGGTGGGGGACTCCATGAACACTGAAGCTTTCTTT.

As to this clonotype: The junction departs from germline at one end; a sequencing error may be responsible. The V call is TRBV18, the J call TRBJ2-7; TRBD1 agrees at 8 bases. The germline V gene encodes CDR1 KGHSH and CDR2 LQKENI. This CDR3 is 16 amino acids long. CDR3 nucleotides: TGTGCCAGCCCACCACCCCAGGGGGCGACTTCCTACGAGCAGTACTTC. It encodes CASPPPQGATSYEQYF.

This chain links TRBV15 with TRBJ2-4; tentatively, D is TRBD2 (5 bases). The J call may be mistaken, given a closer DNA end match to TRBJ2-7. Germline V gene sequence: CDR1 LNHNV, CDR2 YYDKDF (reference sequence). The CDR3 runs 14 residues. CDR3 in amino acids: CATSSPREGHEQYF. CDR3 DNA sequence: TGTGCCACCAGCAGCCCTCGCGAGGGCCACGAGCAGTACTTC.

The table lists this clonotype with a few counts. At one boundary the junction diverges from the germline segment, which might be a read error. The chain links TRBV27 to TRBJ1-5; D might be TRBD1 (6 bases). Germline V gene data show CDR1 as MNHEY and CDR2 as SMNVEV (reference sequence). CDR3 length equals 16 residues. Written as DNA, the CDR3 is TGTGCCGGCAGACCTAAACAGGGTCCGAGGGCCCAGCCCCAGCATTTT. It translates to CAGRPKQGPRAQPQHF.

About this clonotype: At one boundary the junction diverges from the germline segment, which might be a read error. This chain uses TRBV28 with TRBJ1-5, with 9 bases that match TRBD1. This CDR3 has 18 residues. The germline gives CDR1 MDHEN, CDR2 SYDVKM. The CDR3 region has the DNA TGTGCTAGCAGCGCGGAACAGGGGGCGCAGGTTGGGAATCAGCCCCAGCATTTT. Translated, it gives CASSAEQGAQVGNQPQHF.

J is TRBJ1-4 and V is TRBV29-1, with TRBD1 matching over 7 bases. This CDR3 comprises 15 residues. Germline trimming cut 4 bases from V and 6 bases from J; bases unmatched to any gene: 11. Germline loops: CDR1 SQVTM, CDR2 ANQGSEA. In nucleotides, the CDR3 is TGCAGCGTTGTTGAGGGGGCGAGTGTTGATGAAAAACTGTTTTTT. Residues: CSVVEGASVDEKLFF. Full variable domain (rest looked up from reference TRBV29-1 and TRBJ1-4): SAVISQKPSRDICQRGTSLTIQCQVDSQVTMMFWYRQQPGQSLTLIATANQGSEATYESGFVIDKFPISRPNLTFSTLTVSNMSPEDSSIYLCSVVEGASVDEKLFFGSGTQLSVL.